What follows describes a single T cell receptor (beta chain). Other nucleotide sequences in the sample specify the same CDR3. Authors' processing steps: Nucleated cell number was recorded as an estimate derived from reference gene primer amplification. Method: immunoSEQ multiplex PCR; TCRdb's copy keeps in-frame clones and lacks some. That table supplies the V and J calls and clone size; D and trimming were determined from the DNA. The data show approximately 400,000 clones, more than 70% seen once. This sample is drawn from a study of blood T cell repertoires in COVID-19. Recruits, aged roughly 18 to 95 years, lived in 25 or so US areas. Researchers sorted participants into cohorts using their self-reported clinical history. Sequencing was done on a sample of PBMCs or T cells enriched from blood (not recorded which). The source is a woman younger than 35 who had recovered from COVID-19.

CDR3 nucleotide sequence: TGCGCCAGCAGCTTGGACAGGGGGAACACCGGGGAGCTGTTTTTT. It specifies CASSLDRGNTGELFF. This chain uses TRBV5-1 with TRBJ2-2; 7 bases map to TRBD1. The CDR3 covers 15 residues. V was pared by 0 bases and J by 1 base, with 0 bases of the junction left unmatched. Germline V gene data show CDR1 as SGHRS and CDR2 as YFSETQ.